This T cell receptor beta chain came from a study of CD8 T cells in Susac syndrome. The germline V gene encodes CDR1 SQVTM and CDR2 ANQGSEA. CDR3 size: 15 residues. V dropped 2 bases and J dropped 4 bases, with 18 bases sitting between them. A word on this clonotype: Its specificity is unknown.

Regarding the study as a whole: Expansion of clones was not seen in the CD4+ T cell repertoires of Susac syndrome. The study admitted that it had a relatively small number of individuals in its TCR sequencing and HLA analysis.

CD8+ and CD4+ T cells from blood underwent TCR beta sequencing. Reverse transcription of roughly 0.45 to 1 ug RNA used random hexamers. Amplification of TCR beta CDR3 by immunoSEQ multiplex PCR spanned 54 Vbeta and 13 Jbeta. One entry per CDR3 protein results from TCRdb running MiXCR on the immunoSEQ multiplex PCR reads. In the table there are 170,000 or so distinct CDR3 sequences, 90% to 95% of which are singletons. The chain combines TRBV29-1 with TRBJ2-7; D perhaps matches TRBD1 (6 bases). The clonotype comes from a human donor with Susac syndrome. The sample comprised CD4+ T cells from PBMCs. The chain's CDR3 is CSVEWHQGSTYEQYF. The CDR3 nucleotides are TGCAGCGTTGAATGGCACCAGGGGTCTACATACGAGCAGTACTTC.